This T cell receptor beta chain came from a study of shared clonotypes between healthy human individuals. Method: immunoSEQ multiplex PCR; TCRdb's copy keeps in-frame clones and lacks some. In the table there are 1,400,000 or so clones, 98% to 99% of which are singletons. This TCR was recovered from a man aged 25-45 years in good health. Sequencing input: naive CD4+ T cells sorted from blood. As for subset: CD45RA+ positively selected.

The CDR3 DNA follows: TGTGCCAGCAGCCTCGGGACAGGGCCGGACGGCTACACCTTC. It is translated as CASSLGTGPDGYTF. V is TRBV6-1 and J is TRBJ1-2; the match to TRBD1 covers 9 bases. Germline-derived CDR1 and CDR2 are MNHNS and SASEGT. This CDR3 has 14 residues. J lost 8 bases, V lost 6 bases, and 10 bases had no gene match.